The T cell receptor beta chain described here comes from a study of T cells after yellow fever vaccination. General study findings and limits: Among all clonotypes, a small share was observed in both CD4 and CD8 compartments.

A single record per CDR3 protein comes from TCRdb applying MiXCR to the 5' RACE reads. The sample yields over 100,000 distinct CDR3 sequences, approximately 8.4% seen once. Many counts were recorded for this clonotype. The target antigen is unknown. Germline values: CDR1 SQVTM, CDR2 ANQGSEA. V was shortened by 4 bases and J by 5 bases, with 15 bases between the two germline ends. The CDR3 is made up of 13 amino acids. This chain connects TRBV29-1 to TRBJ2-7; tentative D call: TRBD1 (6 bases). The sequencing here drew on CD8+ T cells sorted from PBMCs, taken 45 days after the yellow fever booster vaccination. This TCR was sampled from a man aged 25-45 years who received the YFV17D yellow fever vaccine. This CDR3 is CSVGPGQDHEQYF. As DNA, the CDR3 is TGCAGCGTTGGGCCGGGACAAGACCACGAGCAGTACTTC.